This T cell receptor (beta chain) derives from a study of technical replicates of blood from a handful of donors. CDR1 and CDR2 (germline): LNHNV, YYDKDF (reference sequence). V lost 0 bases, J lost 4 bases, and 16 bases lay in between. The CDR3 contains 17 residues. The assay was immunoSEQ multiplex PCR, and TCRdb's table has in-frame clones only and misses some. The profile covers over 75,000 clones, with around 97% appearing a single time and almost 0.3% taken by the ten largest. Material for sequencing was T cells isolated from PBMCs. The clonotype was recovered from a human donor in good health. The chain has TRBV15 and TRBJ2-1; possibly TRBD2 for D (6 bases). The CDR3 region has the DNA TGTGCCACCAGCAGAGATCTTGAGGGAGGAAGTTACAATGAGCAGTTCTTC. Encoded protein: CATSRDLEGGSYNEQFF.